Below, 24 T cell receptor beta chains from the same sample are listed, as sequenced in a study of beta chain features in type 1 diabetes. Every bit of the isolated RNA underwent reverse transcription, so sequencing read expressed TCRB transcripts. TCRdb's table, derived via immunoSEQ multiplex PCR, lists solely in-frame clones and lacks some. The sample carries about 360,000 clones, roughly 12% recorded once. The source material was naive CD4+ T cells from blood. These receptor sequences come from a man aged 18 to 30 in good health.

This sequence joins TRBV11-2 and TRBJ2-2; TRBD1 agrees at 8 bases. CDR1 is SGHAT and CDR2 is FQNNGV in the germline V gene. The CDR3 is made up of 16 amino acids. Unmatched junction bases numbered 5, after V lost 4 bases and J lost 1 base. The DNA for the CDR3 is TGTGCCAGCAGCTCGCTCAGGGGGCGGAACACCGGGGAGCTGTTTTTT. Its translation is CASSSLRGRNTGELFF. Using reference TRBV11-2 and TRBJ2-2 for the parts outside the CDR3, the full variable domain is EAGVAQSPRYKIIEKRQSVAFWCNPISGHATLYWYQQILGQGPKLLIQFQNNGVVDDSQLPKDRFSAERLKGVDSTLKIQPAKLEDSAVYLCASSSLRGRNTGELFFGEGSRLTVL.

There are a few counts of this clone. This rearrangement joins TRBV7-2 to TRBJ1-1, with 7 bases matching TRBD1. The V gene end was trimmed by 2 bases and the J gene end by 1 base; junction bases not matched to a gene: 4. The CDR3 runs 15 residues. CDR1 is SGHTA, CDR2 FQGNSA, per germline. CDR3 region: CASSLSGGGNTEAFF. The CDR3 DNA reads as TGTGCCAGCAGCTTATCAGGGGGAGGGAACACTGAAGCTTTCTTT.

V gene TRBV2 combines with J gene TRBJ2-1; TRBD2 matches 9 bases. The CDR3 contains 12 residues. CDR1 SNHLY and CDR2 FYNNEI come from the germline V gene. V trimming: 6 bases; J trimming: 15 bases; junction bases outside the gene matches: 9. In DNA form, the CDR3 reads TGTGCCAGCAGACGATCCGGGACTAGCTTGTTCTTC. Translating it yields CASRRSGTSLFF.

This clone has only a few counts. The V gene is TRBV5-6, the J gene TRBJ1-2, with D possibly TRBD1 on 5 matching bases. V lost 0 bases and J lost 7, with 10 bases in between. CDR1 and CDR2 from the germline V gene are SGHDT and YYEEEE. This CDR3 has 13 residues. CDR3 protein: CASSLGQRSGYTF. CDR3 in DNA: TGTGCCAGCAGCTTGGGACAGAGGAGTGGCTACACCTTC. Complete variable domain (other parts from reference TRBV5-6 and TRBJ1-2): DAGVTQSPTHLIKTRGQQVTLRCSPKSGHDTVSWYQQALGQGPQFIFQYYEEEERQRGNFPDRFSGHQFPNYSSELNVNALLLGDSALYLCASSLGQRSGYTFGSGTRLTVV.

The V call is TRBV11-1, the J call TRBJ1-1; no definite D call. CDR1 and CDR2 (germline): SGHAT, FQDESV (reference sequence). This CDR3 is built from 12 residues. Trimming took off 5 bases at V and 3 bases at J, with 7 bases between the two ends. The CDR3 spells CASSLLDTEAFF. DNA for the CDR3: TGTGCCAGCAGCCTCCTCGACACTGAAGCTTTCTTT.

CDR3 sequence reads: CASSYSGGGEAGELFF. The CDR3 nucleotides read TGTGCCAGCAGTTACTCGGGGGGGGGCGAGGCCGGGGAGCTGTTTTTT. The chain combines TRBV6-5 with TRBJ2-2; the D gene is possibly TRBD2 (7 bases). Trimming left V 0 bases short and J 6 bases short, with 14 bases between. This CDR3 is built from 16 residues. Germline V gives CDR1 MNHEY, CDR2 SVGAGI.

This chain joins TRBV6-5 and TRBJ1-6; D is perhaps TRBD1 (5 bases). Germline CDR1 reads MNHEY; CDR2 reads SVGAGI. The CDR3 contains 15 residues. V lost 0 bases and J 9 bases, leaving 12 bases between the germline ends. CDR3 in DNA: TGTGCCAGCAGTTACTCGATCGTTCAGGGTTCACCCCTCCACTTT. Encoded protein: CASSYSIVQGSPLHF.

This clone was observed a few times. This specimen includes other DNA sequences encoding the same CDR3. Here the CDR3 reads CASSQPTSGRREQYF. CDR3 DNA: TGCGCCAGCAGCCAACCTACTAGCGGGAGGCGTGAGCAGTACTTC. The rearrangement joins TRBV4-1 to TRBJ2-7, with 12 nucleotides matching TRBD2. The CDR3 consists of 15 residues. After removal of 2 bases from V and 7 bases from J, the junction contained 6 bases not matched to a gene. Looked up from germline, CDR1 is MGHRA and CDR2 is YSYEKL.

The DNA of the CDR3 is TGTGCCAGCAGCTTAGGGAGGGGGGTGAACACTGAAGCTTTCTTT. Translated, it gives CASSLGRGVNTEAFF. This chain links TRBV4-2 with TRBJ1-1; D is possibly TRBD1 (6 bases). CDR3 size: 15 residues. Trimming pared 5 bases from V and 0 bases from J, leaving 13 bases between. Germline CDR1 is LGHNA and CDR2 is YNFKEQ.

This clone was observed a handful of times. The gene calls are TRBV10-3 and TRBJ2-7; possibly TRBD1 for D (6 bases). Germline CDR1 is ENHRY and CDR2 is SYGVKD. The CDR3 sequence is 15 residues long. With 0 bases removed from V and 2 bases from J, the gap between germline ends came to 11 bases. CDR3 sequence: CAISESRNRAYEQYF. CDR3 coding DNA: TGTGCCATCAGTGAGTCGAGGAACAGGGCCTACGAGCAGTACTTC.

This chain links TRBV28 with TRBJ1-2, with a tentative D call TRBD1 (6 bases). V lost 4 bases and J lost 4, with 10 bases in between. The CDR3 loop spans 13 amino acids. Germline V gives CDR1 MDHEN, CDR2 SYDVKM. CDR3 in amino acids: CASSSGTSYGYTF. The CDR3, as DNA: TGTGCCAGCAGTTCCGGGACAAGCTATGGCTACACCTTC.

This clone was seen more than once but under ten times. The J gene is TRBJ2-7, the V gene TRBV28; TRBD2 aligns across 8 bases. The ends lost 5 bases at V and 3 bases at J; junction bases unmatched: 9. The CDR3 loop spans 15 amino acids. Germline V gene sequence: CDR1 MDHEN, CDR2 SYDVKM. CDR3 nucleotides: TGTGCCAGCAGTGTGAGCGGGGGAAGGGGCTACGAGCAGTACTTC. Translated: CASSVSGGRGYEQYF.

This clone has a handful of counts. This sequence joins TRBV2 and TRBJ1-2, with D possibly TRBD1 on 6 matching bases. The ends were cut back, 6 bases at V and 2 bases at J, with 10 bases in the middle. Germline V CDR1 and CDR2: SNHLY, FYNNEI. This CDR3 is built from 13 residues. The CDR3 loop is CASRVGQNYGYTF. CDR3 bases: TGTGCCAGCAGAGTCGGACAGAACTATGGCTACACCTTC.

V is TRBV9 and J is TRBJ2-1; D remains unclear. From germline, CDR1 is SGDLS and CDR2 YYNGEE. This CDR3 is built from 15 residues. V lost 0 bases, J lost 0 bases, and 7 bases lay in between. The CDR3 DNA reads TGTGCCAGCAGCGTAGTGCCAGGCTCCTACAATGAGCAGTTCTTC. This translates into CASSVVPGSYNEQFF.

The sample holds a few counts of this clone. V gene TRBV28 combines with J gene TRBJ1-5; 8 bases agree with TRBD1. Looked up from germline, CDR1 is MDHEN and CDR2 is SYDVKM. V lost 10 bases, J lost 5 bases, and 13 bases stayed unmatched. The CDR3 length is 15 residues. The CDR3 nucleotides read TGTGCCACACGGAGCGGAGGACAGGGAGATCAGCCCCAGCATTTT. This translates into CATRSGGQGDQPQHF.

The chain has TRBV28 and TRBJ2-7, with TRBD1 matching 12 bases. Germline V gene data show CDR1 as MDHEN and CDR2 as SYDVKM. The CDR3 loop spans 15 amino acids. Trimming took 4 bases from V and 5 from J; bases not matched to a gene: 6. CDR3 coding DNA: TGTGCCAGCAGTTCCTCCGGGACAGGGGGCAACGAGCAGTACTTC. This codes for CASSSSGTGGNEQYF.

CDR3: CAWSSGQNTHFNQPQHF. In DNA form, the CDR3 reads TGTGCCTGGAGTTCCGGACAGAATACTCACTTCAATCAGCCCCAGCATTTT. This chain connects TRBV30 to TRBJ1-5, with D possibly TRBD1 on 6 matching bases. The CDR3 is 17 amino acids. Germline values: CDR1 GTSNPN, CDR2 SVGIG (reference sequence). Trimming cost V 2 bases and J 3 bases, with 20 bases left between them.

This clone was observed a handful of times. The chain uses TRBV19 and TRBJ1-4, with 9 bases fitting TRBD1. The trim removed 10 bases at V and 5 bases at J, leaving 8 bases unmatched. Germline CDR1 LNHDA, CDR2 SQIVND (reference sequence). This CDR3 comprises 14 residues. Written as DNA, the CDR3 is TGTGCCACCGGATTACAGGGGGCGAATGAAAAACTGTTTTTT. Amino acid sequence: CATGLQGANEKLFF.

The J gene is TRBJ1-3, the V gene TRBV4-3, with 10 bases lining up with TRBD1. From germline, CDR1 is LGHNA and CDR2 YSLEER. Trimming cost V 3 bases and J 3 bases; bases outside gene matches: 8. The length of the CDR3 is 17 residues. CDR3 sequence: CASSHRDRGSGGNTIYF. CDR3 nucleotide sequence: TGCGCCAGCAGCCACCGGGACAGGGGTTCGGGTGGAAACACCATATATTTT.

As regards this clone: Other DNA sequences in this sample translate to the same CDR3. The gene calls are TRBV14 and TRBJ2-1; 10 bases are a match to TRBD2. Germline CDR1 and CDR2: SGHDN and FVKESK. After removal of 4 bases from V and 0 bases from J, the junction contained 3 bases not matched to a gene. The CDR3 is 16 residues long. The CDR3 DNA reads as TGTGCCAGCAGCCGACTAGCGGGTAGCTCCTACAATGAGCAGTTCTTC. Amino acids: CASSRLAGSSYNEQFF.

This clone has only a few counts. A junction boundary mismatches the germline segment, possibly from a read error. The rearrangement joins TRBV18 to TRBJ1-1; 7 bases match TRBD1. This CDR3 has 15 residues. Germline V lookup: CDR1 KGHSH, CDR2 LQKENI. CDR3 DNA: TGTGCCAGCTCCCCACAGGGGCGCGAGAACACTGAAGCTTTCTTT. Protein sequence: CASSPQGRENTEAFF.

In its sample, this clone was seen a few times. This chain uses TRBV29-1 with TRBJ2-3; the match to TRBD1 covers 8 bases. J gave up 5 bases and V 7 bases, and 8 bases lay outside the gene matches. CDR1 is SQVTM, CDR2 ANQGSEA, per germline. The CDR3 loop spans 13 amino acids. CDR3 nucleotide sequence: TGCAGCGCGGCCAGGGGGCGGGGAGATACGCAGTATTTT. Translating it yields CSAARGRGDTQYF.

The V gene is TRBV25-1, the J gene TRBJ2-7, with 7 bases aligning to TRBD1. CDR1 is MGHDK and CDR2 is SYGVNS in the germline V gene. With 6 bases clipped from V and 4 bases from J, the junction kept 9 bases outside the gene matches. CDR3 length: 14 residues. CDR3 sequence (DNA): TGTGCCAGCAGAGACAGGGCAAATGTGTACGAGCAGTACTTC. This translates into CASRDRANVYEQYF.

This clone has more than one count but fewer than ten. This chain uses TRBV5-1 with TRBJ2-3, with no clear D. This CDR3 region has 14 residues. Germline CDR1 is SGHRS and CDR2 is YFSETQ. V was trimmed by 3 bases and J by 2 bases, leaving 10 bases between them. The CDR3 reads CASSWNRITDTQYF. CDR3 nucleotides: TGCGCCAGCAGCTGGAACAGAATCACAGATACGCAGTATTTT.